This TCR beta chain was recorded in a study of PD-L1 blockade in urothelial cancer. As for this clone: Since a far larger clone is one base different, this is likely a read error.

Some clones are missing from TCRdb's copy, which holds only in-frame ones; the method was immunoSEQ multiplex PCR. The data contain tens of thousands of clones, 65% to 90% of them singletons. Time point in this sample: pretreatment peripheral blood. V was pared by 4 bases and J by 0 bases, with 0 bases of the junction left unmatched. This CDR3 has 14 residues. From germline, CDR1 is MDHEN and CDR2 SYDVKM. The source was PBMCs, collected around atezolizumab (anti-PD-L1) treatment. V is TRBV28 and J is TRBJ2-3; 8 nucleotides match TRBD2. This sequence was found in a man aged 70-80 years with urothelial cancer. This chain's CDR3 is CASSSSGSTDTQYF. Here the CDR3 DNA reads TGTGCCAGCAGTTCTAGCGGGAGCACAGATACGCAGTATTTT.